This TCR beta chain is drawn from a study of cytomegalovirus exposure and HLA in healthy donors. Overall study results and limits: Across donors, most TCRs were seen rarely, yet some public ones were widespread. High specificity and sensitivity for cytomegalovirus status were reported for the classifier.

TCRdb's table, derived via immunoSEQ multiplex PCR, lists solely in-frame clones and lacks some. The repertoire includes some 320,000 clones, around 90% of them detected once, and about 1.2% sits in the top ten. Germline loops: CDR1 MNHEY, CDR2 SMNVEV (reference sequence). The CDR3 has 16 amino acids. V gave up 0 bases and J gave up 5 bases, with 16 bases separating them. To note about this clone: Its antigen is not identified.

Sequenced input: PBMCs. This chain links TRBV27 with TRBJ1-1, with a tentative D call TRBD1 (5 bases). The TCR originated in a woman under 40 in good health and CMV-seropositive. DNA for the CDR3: TGTGCCAGCAGTTTATCCCTTGTGTCAGGGAGGACTGAAGCTTTCTTT. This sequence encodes CASSLSLVSGRTEAFF.